This T cell receptor beta chain was recorded in a study of CD8 T cells in ankylosing spondylitis. Study conclusions and caveats: Some of the motif variants had earlier been found in reactive arthritis patients' fluid and blood. A TCR beta motif made of under 10 highly homologous variants seemed typical of ankylosing spondylitis blood.

The CDR3 length is 16 residues. V trimming: 3 bases; J trimming: 6 bases; junction bases outside the gene matches: 12. CDR1 is SGHVS, CDR2 FQNEAQ, per germline. Turning to this clonotype: The antigen remains unidentified.

TCRdb fed the 5' RACE reads into MiXCR, producing one record per CDR3 protein. The table has 200,000 to 250,000 distinct CDR3 sequences, 15% to 20% seen once. The V call is TRBV7-8, the J call TRBJ1-2, with TRBD1 matching over 8 bases. What was sequenced was blood, either unsorted or a sorted T cell fraction (not recorded which). The source is a male donor with ankylosing spondylitis. Written as DNA, the CDR3 is TGTGCCAGCAGCTTCCAACTTGACAGGGGCATCGATGGCTACACCTTC. Translation: CASSFQLDRGIDGYTF.